This T cell receptor beta chain was sequenced for a study of cytomegalovirus exposure and HLA in healthy donors. PCR primers comprised 60 Vbeta and 13 Jbeta primers. The authors' processing: Later reanalysis found 75 million to 100 million unique TCR beta chains, roughly 10 million of them shared. Method: immunoSEQ multiplex PCR; TCRdb's copy keeps in-frame clones and lacks some. V and J calls and clone size are copied from that table; D and trimming were computed from the DNA. The sample holds fewer than 90,000 clones, under 85% seen once. There are 17 residues in the CDR3. Trimming cost V 2 bases and J 5 bases; bases outside gene matches: 11. From germline, CDR1 is MDHEN and CDR2 SYDVKM. As for this clone: What it binds is not known.

Study observations and caveats: Some segments of the V type, notably TRBV6-2 and TRBV6-3, were excluded as indistinguishable.

The chain employs TRBV28 and TRBJ1-1; 10 bases line up with TRBD1. This clonotype was sampled from a male donor in good health and CMV-seronegative. Sequencing was carried out using PBMCs. CDR3 sequence: CASSLPGTGAASTEAFF. The CDR3, as DNA: TGTGCCAGCAGTTTACCCGGGACAGGGGCTGCTAGTACTGAAGCTTTCTTT.